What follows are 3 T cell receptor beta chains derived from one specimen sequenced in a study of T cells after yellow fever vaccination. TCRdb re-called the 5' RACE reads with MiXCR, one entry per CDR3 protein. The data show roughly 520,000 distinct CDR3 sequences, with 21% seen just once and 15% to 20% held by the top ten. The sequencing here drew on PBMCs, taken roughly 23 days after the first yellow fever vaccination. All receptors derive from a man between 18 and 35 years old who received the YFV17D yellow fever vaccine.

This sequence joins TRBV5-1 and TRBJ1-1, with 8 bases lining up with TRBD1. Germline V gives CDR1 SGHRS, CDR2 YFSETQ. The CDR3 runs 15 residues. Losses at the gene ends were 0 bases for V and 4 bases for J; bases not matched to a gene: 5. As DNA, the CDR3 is TGCGCCAGCAGCTTGGGTTACGGACAGGGCACTGAAGCTTTCTTT. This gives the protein CASSLGYGQGTEAFF.

In nucleotides, the CDR3 is TGTGCCAGCACCTTCTCTAAGTTCACAGATACGCAGTATTTT. Its protein product is CASTFSKFTDTQYF. The chain links TRBV6-1 to TRBJ2-3; D remains ambiguous. Trimming cost V 7 bases and J 2 bases, with 13 bases left between them. CDR3 length: 14 residues. Germline V CDR1 and CDR2: MNHNS, SASEGT.

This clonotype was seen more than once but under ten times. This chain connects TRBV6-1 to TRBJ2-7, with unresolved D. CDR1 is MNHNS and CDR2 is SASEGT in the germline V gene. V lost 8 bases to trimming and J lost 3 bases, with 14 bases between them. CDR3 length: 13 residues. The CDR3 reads CASSSPGNYEQYF. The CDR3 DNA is TGTGCCAGCTCGTCCCCGGGCAACTACGAGCAGTACTTC.